This T cell receptor (beta chain) was sequenced during a study of cytomegalovirus exposure and HLA in healthy donors. Study observations and caveats: Among donors in an Asian-associated ancestry cluster, a later analysis reportedly found fewer N-insertions than the approximately 670-donor mean. It was taken for granted in presence/absence analyses that sequencing depth across donors was roughly uniform.

PCR amplification relied on 60 Vbeta primers (plus 13 Jbeta primers). TCRdb keeps only in-frame clones here, not all; method: immunoSEQ multiplex PCR. Here the sample spans tens of thousands of clones, around 80% being singletons. A word on this clone: The antigen is unknown.

CDR1 is MNHNS and CDR2 is SASEGT in the germline V gene. This CDR3 is built from 14 residues. V was pared by 2 bases and J by 5 bases, with 12 bases between. The chain combines TRBV6-1 with TRBJ1-1; D not resolved. The source material was PBMCs. The TCR sequence derives from a man aged 30-40 years in good health and CMV-seronegative. Here the CDR3 reads CASSERRGWTEAFF. CDR3 DNA: TGTGCCAGCAGTGAACGGCGGGGTTGGACTGAAGCTTTCTTT.